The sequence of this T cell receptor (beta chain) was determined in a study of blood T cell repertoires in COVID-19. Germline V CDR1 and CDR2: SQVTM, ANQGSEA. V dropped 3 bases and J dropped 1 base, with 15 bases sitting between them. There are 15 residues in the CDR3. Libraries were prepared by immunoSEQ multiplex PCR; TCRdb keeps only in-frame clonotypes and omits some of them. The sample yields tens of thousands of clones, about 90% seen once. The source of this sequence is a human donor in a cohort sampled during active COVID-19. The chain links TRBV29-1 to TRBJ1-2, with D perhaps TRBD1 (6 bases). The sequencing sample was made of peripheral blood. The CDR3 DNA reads TGCAGCGTTGATTCGGCAGGGGTCCTTAACTATGGCTACACCTTC. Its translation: CSVDSAGVLNYGYTF.